The T cell receptor (beta chain) described here comes from a study of T cell responses to AZD1222 COVID-19 vaccine. Study results and limitations: Among the donors, most were white British and more were female, and clonal diversity was possibly underestimated. Reportedly, close to half of spike-specific TCRs are directed against unmutated variant regions. Repertoire samples came only from after the peak T cell response.

With regard to this clone: Its cognate antigen is unknown.

Data came from immunoSEQ multiplex PCR; TCRdb stores just in-frame clones and leaves some out. The sample includes some 110,000 clones, 88% of them seen just once. The TCR was taken from an adult in good health. This specimen was peripheral blood, taken on day 0 of AZD1222 vaccination.

CDR3 nucleotides: TGTGCCACCAGTACGGGGAGATACGAGCAGTACTTC. Its translation: CATSTGRYEQYF. The rearrangement joins TRBV24-1 to TRBJ2-7; D may be TRBD2 (5 bases). The CDR3 loop spans 12 amino acids. The germline V and J ends were trimmed by 6 bases and 4 bases, with 9 bases remaining between them. From germline, CDR1 is KGHDR and CDR2 SFDVKD.